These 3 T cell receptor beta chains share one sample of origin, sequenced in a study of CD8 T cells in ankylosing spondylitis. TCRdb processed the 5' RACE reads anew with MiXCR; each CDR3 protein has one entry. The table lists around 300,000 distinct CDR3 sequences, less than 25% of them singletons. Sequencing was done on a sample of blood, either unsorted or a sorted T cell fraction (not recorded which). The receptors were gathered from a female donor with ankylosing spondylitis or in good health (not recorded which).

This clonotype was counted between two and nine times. CDR3 in amino acids: CASSSPPGQGAYNEQFF. The DNA for the CDR3 is TGTGCCAGCAGTTCACCACCGGGACAGGGAGCTTACAATGAGCAGTTCTTC. The chain uses TRBV12-3 or TRBV12-4 and TRBJ2-1, with 9 bases matching TRBD1. The CDR3 contains 17 residues. After removal of 4 bases from V and 4 bases from J, the junction contained 11 bases not matched to a gene.

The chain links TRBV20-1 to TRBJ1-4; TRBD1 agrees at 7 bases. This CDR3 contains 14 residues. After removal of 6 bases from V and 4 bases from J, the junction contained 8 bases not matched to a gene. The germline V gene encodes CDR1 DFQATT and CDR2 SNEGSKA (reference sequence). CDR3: CSAEPGQLNEKLFF. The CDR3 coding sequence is TGCAGTGCGGAACCGGGACAGCTTAATGAAAAACTGTTTTTT.

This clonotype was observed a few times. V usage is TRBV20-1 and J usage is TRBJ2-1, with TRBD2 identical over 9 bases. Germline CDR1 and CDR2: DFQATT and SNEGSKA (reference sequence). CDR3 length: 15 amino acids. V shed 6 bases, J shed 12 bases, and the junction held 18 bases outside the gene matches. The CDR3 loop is CSASTGTSSVGGQFF. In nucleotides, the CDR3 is TGCAGTGCGTCCACCGGGACTAGCTCAGTTGGGGGGCAGTTCTTC.